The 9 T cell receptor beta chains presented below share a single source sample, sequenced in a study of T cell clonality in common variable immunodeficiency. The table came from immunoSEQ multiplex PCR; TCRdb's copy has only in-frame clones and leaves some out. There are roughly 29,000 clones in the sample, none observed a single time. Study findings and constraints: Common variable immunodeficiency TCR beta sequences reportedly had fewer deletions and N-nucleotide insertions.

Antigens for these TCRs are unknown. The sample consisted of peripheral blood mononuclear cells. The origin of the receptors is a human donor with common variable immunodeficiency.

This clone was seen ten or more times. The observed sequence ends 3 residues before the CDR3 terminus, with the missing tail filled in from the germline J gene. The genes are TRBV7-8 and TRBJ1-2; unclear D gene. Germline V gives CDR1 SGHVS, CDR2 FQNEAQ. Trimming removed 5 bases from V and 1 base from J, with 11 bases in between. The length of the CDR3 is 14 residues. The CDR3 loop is CASSPTADNYGYTF. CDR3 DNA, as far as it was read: TGTGCCAGCAGCCCAACAGCAGATAACTATGGC. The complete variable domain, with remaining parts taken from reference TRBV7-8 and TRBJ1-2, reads GAGVSQSPRYKVAKRGQDVALRCDPISGHVSLFWYQQALGQGPEFLTYFQNEAQLDKSGLPSDRFFAERPEGSVSTLKIQRTQQEDSAVYLCASSPTADNYGYTFGSGTRLTVV.

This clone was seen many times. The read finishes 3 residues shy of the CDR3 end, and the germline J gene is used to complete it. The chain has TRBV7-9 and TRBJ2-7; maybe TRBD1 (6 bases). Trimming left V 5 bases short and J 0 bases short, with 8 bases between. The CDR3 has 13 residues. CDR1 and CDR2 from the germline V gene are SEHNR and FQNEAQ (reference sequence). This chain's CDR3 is CASSAGVSYEQYF. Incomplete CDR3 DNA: TGTGCCAGCAGCGCAGGGGTCTCCTACGAG.

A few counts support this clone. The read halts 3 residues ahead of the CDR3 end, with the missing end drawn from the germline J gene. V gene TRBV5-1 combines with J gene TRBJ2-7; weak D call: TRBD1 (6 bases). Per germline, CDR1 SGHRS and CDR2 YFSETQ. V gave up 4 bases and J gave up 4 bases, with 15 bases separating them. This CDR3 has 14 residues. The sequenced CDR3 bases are TGCGCCAGCAGCGGAAGGACAGCCCAGTACGAG. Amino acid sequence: CASSGRTAQYE. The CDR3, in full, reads CASSGRTAQYEQYF.

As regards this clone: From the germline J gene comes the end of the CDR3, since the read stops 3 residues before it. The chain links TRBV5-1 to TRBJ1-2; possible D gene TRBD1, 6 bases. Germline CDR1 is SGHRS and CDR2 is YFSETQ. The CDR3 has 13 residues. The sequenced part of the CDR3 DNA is TGCGCCAGCAGCCTGGACAGCCCTTGGGGC. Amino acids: CASSLDSPWG. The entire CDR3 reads CASSLDSPWGYTF.

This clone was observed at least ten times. Here the CDR3 reads CASSQDFSGNTIYF. CDR3 DNA (partial): TGCGCCAGCAGCCAAGACTTCTCTGGAAACACC. This chain joins TRBV5-1 and TRBJ1-3; no firm D call. The read comes to an end 3 residues before the CDR3 does, leaving the germline J gene to fill in the end. The germline V and J ends were trimmed by 4 bases and 0 bases, with 8 bases remaining between them. The CDR3 consists of 14 residues. Germline V gene sequence: CDR1 SGHRS, CDR2 YFSETQ.

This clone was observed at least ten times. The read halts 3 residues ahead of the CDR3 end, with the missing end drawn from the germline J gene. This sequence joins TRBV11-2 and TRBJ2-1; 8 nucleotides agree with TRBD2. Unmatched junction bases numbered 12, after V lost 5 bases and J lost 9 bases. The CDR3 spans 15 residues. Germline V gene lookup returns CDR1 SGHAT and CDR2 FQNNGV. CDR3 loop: CASSQAGLAPGEQFF. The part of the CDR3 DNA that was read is TGTGCCAGCAGCCAGGCAGGACTAGCCCCCGGTGAG.

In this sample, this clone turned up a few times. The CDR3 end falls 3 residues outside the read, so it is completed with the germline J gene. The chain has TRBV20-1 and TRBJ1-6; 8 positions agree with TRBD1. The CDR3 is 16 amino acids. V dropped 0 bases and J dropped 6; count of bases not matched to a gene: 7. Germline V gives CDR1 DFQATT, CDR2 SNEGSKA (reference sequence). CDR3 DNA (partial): TGCAGTGCTAGAGACCCTCGGACAGGGCCTAATTCACCC. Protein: CSARDPRTGPNSP. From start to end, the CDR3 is CSARDPRTGPNSPLHF.

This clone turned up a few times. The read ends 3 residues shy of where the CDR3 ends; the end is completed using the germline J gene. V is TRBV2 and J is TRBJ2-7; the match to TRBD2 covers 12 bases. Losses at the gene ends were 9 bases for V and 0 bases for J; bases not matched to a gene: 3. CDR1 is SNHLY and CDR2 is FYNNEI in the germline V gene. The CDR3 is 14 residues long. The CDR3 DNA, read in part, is TGTGCCAGAACTAGCGGGAGGAACTCCTACGAG. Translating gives CARTSGRNSYE. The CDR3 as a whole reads CARTSGRNSYEQYF.

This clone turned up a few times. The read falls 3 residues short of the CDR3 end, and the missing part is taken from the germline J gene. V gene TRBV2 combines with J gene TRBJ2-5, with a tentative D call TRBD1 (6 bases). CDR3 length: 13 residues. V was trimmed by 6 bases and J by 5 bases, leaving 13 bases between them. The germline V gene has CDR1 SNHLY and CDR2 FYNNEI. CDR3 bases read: TGTGCCAGCAGCAAGGACAGTCGGGAGACC. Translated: CASSKDSRET. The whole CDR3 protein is CASSKDSRETQYF.